The 32 T cell receptor beta chains in this list originate from one sample, sequenced in a study of beta chain features in type 1 diabetes. Isolated RNA was reverse transcribed in full, so expressed TCRB transcripts were sequenced. TCRdb keeps only in-frame clones here, not all; method: immunoSEQ multiplex PCR. The data show 430,000 or so clones, about an eighth seen once. The sample consisted of naive CD4+ T cells from blood. These receptors all stem from a woman younger than 30 in good health.

This clone has just a few counts. V and J are TRBV7-2 and TRBJ2-7; D possibly corresponds to TRBD1 (5 bases). Trimming cost V 4 bases and J 3 bases, with 10 bases left between them. The CDR3 spans 13 residues. Germline lookup yields CDR1 SGHTA and CDR2 FQGNSA. The CDR3 DNA is TGTGCCAGCAGCTCTAGGGGCCGCTACGAGCAGTACGTC. Encoded protein: CASSSRGRYEQYV.

This clone was counted between two and nine times. The rearrangement joins TRBV18 to TRBJ2-1, with D tentatively TRBD2 (6 bases). Deletions cut 6 bases from V and 10 bases from J, with 19 bases between. The CDR3 extends over 14 amino acids. Germline assignment: CDR1 KGHSH and CDR2 LQKENI. This chain's CDR3 is CASSQLATREEQFF. DNA for the CDR3: TGTGCCAGCTCCCAGCTAGCGACAAGAGAGGAGCAGTTCTTC.

The chain links TRBV4-1 to TRBJ1-1, with a tentative D call TRBD1 (6 bases). This CDR3 has 19 residues. With 0 bases removed from V and 0 bases from J, the gap between germline ends came to 20 bases. From germline, CDR1 is MGHRA and CDR2 YSYEKL. CDR3 residues: CASSQDIKFGRGLNTEAFF. The DNA of the CDR3 is TGCGCCAGCAGCCAAGACATTAAGTTCGGCAGGGGCCTGAACACTGAAGCTTTCTTT.

This clone appeared a few times. This chain uses TRBV18 with TRBJ2-2; D gene unclear. Germline CDR1 KGHSH, CDR2 LQKENI. The length of the CDR3 is 16 residues. With 3 bases removed from V and 0 bases from J, the gap between germline ends came to 11 bases. CDR3 sequence (DNA): TGTGCCAGCTCACCTGCGGTCCCCGCGAACACCGGGGAGCTGTTTTTT. Amino acid sequence: CASSPAVPANTGELFF.

Only a few counts were recorded for this clone. The V call is TRBV7-2, the J call TRBJ2-1, with D perhaps matching TRBD1 or TRBD2 (5 bases each). The CDR3 has 14 amino acids. V was pared by 4 bases and J by 0 bases, with 7 bases between. The germline gives CDR1 SGHTA, CDR2 FQGNSA. CDR3 loop: CASSYGASYNEQFF. DNA of the CDR3: TGTGCCAGCAGCTACGGGGCCTCCTACAATGAGCAGTTCTTC.

This rearrangement joins TRBV18 to TRBJ1-1; D not resolved. The germline V and J ends were trimmed by 6 bases and 2 bases, with 4 bases remaining between them. The CDR3 runs to 11 residues. Per germline, CDR1 KGHSH and CDR2 LQKENI. This CDR3 reads CASSLNTEAFF. DNA of the CDR3: TGTGCCAGCTCTCTAAACACTGAAGCTTTCTTT.

Note on this clone: At one boundary the junction diverges from the germline segment, which might be a read error. V and J are TRBV2 and TRBJ2-1; 8 nucleotides align to TRBD2. This CDR3 has 12 amino acids. The germline V gene has CDR1 SNHLY and CDR2 FYNNEI. This CDR3 is CASKILAEETVF. For the CDR3, the DNA is TGTGCCAGCAAGATACTAGCGGAAGAGACGGTCTTC.

The chain employs TRBV14 and TRBJ2-3; D is perhaps TRBD1 (5 bases). Germline assignment: CDR1 SGHDN and CDR2 FVKESK. CDR3 size: 17 residues. The V end was cut by 0 bases, the J end by 6 bases, with 19 bases between. Here the CDR3 reads CASSQERSGILADTQYF. Written as DNA, the CDR3 is TGTGCCAGCAGCCAAGAGCGCTCAGGGATCCTTGCCGATACGCAGTATTTT.

This clone appeared a few times. The chain joins TRBV5-1 to TRBJ2-1; D is possibly TRBD1 (6 bases). Germline CDR1 reads SGHRS; CDR2 reads YFSETQ. Trimming removed 2 bases from V and 4 bases from J, with 13 bases in between. The CDR3 is made up of 15 amino acids. The chain's CDR3 is CASSFTEQGYNEQFF. The CDR3 DNA reads as TGCGCCAGCAGCTTCACCGAACAGGGTTACAATGAGCAGTTCTTC. Filled out from reference TRBV5-1 and TRBJ2-1, the complete variable domain reads KAGVTQTPRYLIKTRGQQVTLSCSPISGHRSVSWYQQTPGQGLQFLFEYFSETQRNKGNFPGRFSGRQFSNSRSEMNVSTLELGDSALYLCASSFTEQGYNEQFFGPGTRLTVL.

This clone was detected a few times. The CDR3 spells CASSYSIFGIGELFF. In DNA form, the CDR3 reads TGTGCCAGCAGTTACTCGATTTTTGGAATCGGGGAGCTGTTTTTT. V and J are TRBV6-5 and TRBJ2-2; D unresolved. CDR3 length equals 15 residues. Germline V lookup: CDR1 MNHEY, CDR2 SVGAGI. The ends were cut back, 0 bases at V and 7 bases at J, with 12 bases in the middle.

The V and J genes are TRBV19 and TRBJ2-5; 10 positions match TRBD1. Trimming took 10 bases from V and 2 from J; bases not matched to a gene: 4. Germline V lookup: CDR1 LNHDA, CDR2 SQIVND (reference sequence). The CDR3 is made up of 13 amino acids. The CDR3: CATMDRGQETQYF. The CDR3, as DNA: TGTGCCACCATGGACAGGGGGCAAGAGACCCAGTACTTC.

The V gene is TRBV6-6, the J gene TRBJ2-3; TRBD1 might be the D (6 bases). Germline loops: CDR1 MNHNY, CDR2 SVGAGI (reference sequence). Trimming took 4 bases from V and 3 from J, leaving 14 bases between them. The CDR3 contains 15 residues. This CDR3 reads CASSFWQGNTDTQYF. Here the CDR3 DNA reads TGTGCCAGCAGTTTCTGGCAGGGGAATACAGATACGCAGTATTTT.

The rearrangement joins TRBV5-1 to TRBJ2-5; 14 nucleotides line up with TRBD2. V lost 3 bases and J lost 2; bases outside the gene matches: 3. Germline V CDR1 and CDR2: SGHRS, YFSETQ. This CDR3 has 16 residues. CDR3 loop: CASSYGTSGSQETQYF. CDR3 bases: TGCGCCAGCAGCTACGGGACTAGCGGGAGTCAAGAGACCCAGTACTTC.

This clone was counted a few times. The chain has TRBV18 and TRBJ1-1; D is undetermined. The V end lost 0 bases, the J end lost 7 bases, and 9 bases lay between the germline ends. The V gene's germline CDR1 is KGHSH and CDR2 LQKENI. The CDR3 is 13 residues long. The CDR3 nucleotides read TGTGCCAGCTCACCACCTCAACCGGGTGAAGCTTTCTTT. Translated: CASSPPQPGEAFF.

This clone has just a few counts. The gene calls are TRBV4-1 and TRBJ1-4; D is unclear. In germline, CDR1 is MGHRA, CDR2 YSYEKL. The germline V and J ends were trimmed by 1 base and 7 bases, with 7 bases remaining between them. The CDR3 is 13 residues long. CDR3 nucleotides: TGCGCCAGCAGCCAAGTCGGGATTGAAAAACTGTTTTTT. This gives the protein CASSQVGIEKLFF.

V and J are TRBV7-2 and TRBJ2-7; D is perhaps TRBD1 (5 bases). Germline V gene lookup returns CDR1 SGHTA and CDR2 FQGNSA. The CDR3 is 18 residues long. V was cut by 0 bases and J by 0 bases, with 18 bases left in between. The CDR3 spells CASSLANGYRRSSYEQYF. CDR3 nucleotides: TGTGCCAGCAGCTTAGCGAATGGTTACAGGCGGAGCTCCTACGAGCAGTACTTC.

This clone was seen a handful of times. The chain carries TRBV4-3 and TRBJ2-5; 7 bases agree with TRBD1. The V gene end was trimmed by 1 base and the J gene end by 9 bases; junction bases not matched to a gene: 11. This CDR3 contains 15 residues. CDR1 is LGHNA and CDR2 is YSLEER in the germline V gene. The CDR3 region is CASSQVRYLTGAQYF. For the CDR3, the DNA is TGCGCCAGCAGCCAAGTGAGATATCTTACAGGGGCCCAGTACTTC.

This clone occurred a few times. The chain employs TRBV20-1 and TRBJ2-7; D unclear. From germline, CDR1 is DFQATT and CDR2 SNEGSKA (reference sequence). Deletions cut 3 bases from V and 4 bases from J, with 7 bases between. CDR3 length: 11 residues. The CDR3 here is CSASVPYEQYF. The CDR3, as DNA: TGCAGTGCTAGTGTACCGTACGAGCAGTACTTC.

A note on this clone: Other DNA variants within this sample encode the same CDR3. The gene calls are TRBV25-1 and TRBJ2-3; D may be TRBD2 (5 bases). The CDR3 totals 12 residues. Germline V lookup: CDR1 MGHDK, CDR2 SYGVNS. The ends were cut back, 6 bases at V and 5 bases at J, with 9 bases in the middle. In DNA form, the CDR3 reads TGTGCCAGCAGGGGTGGAGGAGATACGCAGTATTTT. It specifies CASRGGGDTQYF.

This clone has a handful of counts. The chain uses TRBV7-2 and TRBJ2-5, with D possibly matching TRBD2 (5 bases). CDR1 and CDR2 (germline): SGHTA, FQGNSA. The CDR3 has 14 residues. Trimming removed 3 bases at V and 4 bases at J, with 12 bases between. CDR3 nucleotides: TGTGCCAGCAGCTTGGGCGGGCCTAGAGAGACCCAGTACTTC. Amino acid sequence: CASSLGGPRETQYF. The variable domain in full, completed from reference TRBV7-2 and TRBJ2-5, reads GAGVSQSPSNKVTEKGKDVELRCDPISGHTALYWYRQSLGQGLEFLIYFQGNSAPDKSGLPSDRFSAERTGGSVSTLTIQRTQQEDSAVYLCASSLGGPRETQYFGPGTRLLVL.

There are a few counts of this clone. This likely comes from a read error, as the CDR3 has no conserved phenylalanine or tryptophan at its end. The DNA is omitted, as the CDR3 cannot be located on it reliably, and the CDR3 follows TCRdb's listing. The genes are TRBV7-9 and TRBJ1-2. The CDR3 is 11 amino acids in total, end residues counted. Germline values: CDR1 SEHNR, CDR2 FQNEAQ (reference sequence). The CDR3 sequence is CASSLAEGMTL.

This chain connects TRBV23-1 to TRBJ2-7; 7 bases match TRBD1. TRBV23-1 is flagged as an ORF with uncertain function. The junction had 9 bases not matched to a gene; V was cut back by 0 bases and J by 4 bases. This CDR3 spans 16 amino acids. This CDR3 reads CASSQSLFDRDYEQYV. As DNA, the CDR3 is TGCGCCAGCAGTCAATCACTTTTCGACAGGGATTACGAGCAGTACGTC.

This clone was counted a few times. The CDR3 region is CSVMEGGGYTF. Here the CDR3 DNA reads TGCAGCGTGATGGAGGGCGGTGGCTACACCTTC. This chain links TRBV29-1 with TRBJ1-2; D call uncertain. The germline V and J ends were trimmed by 6 bases and 7 bases, with 12 bases remaining between them. CDR1 is SQVTM and CDR2 is ANQGSEA in the germline V gene. The CDR3 is 11 residues long.

The chain recombines TRBV29-1 with TRBJ2-6; D gene unclear. Germline lookup yields CDR1 SQVTM and CDR2 ANQGSEA. Trimming took off 5 bases at V and 2 bases at J, with 10 bases between the two ends. CDR3 length equals 14 residues. The CDR3 DNA sequence: TGCAGCGTTTTTTTTCAGACTGGGGCCAACGTCCTGACTTTC. Protein: CSVFFQTGANVLTF.

V gene TRBV2 combines with J gene TRBJ2-6; perhaps TRBD1 as D (6 bases). This CDR3 has 15 residues. The ends were cut back, 7 bases at V and 2 bases at J, with 12 bases in the middle. CDR1 is SNHLY, CDR2 FYNNEI, per germline. The chain's CDR3 is CASNLQGAGANVLTF. DNA for the CDR3: TGTGCCAGCAACTTACAGGGCGCTGGGGCCAACGTCCTGACTTTC.

The chain employs TRBV7-2 and TRBJ2-3; 8 bases match TRBD2. Germline values: CDR1 SGHTA, CDR2 FQGNSA. This CDR3 comprises 18 residues. The junction had 19 bases not matched to a gene; V was cut back by 1 base and J by 10 bases. The CDR3 is CASSLVVSRAFGRDAQYF. For the CDR3, the DNA is TGTGCCAGCAGCTTAGTGGTCTCGCGAGCGTTCGGGAGGGACGCGCAGTATTTT.

The chain recombines TRBV21-1 with TRBJ2-3. TRBV21-1 is tagged as a pseudogene. The CDR3 spans 16 residues. CDR3 nucleotides: TGTGCCAGCAGCAAGGTTTGGCAGGGACCTAAGGATACGCAGTATTTT. Its translation is CASSKVWQGPKDTQYF.

This clone was picked up a small number of times. This rearrangement joins TRBV23-1 to TRBJ2-2; D remains ambiguous. TRBV23-1 is assigned to the ORF class and has an uncertain function. This CDR3 contains 13 residues. The V end was cut by 7 bases, the J end by 4 bases, with 10 bases between. As DNA, the CDR3 is TGCGCCAGCATTGATGGCCCCACCGGGGAGCTGTTTTTT. Translating it yields CASIDGPTGELFF.

The rearrangement links TRBV7-9 to TRBJ2-2, with unresolved D. The germline V gene encodes CDR1 SEHNR and CDR2 FQNEAQ (reference sequence). The V gene lost 1 base and the J gene lost 4 bases, with 10 bases spanning the gap. This CDR3 has 15 residues. DNA for the CDR3: TGTGCCAGCAGCTTAGTCGGTTTGCGCACCGGGGAGCTGTTTTTT. Its protein is CASSLVGLRTGELFF.

This chain uses TRBV5-6 with TRBJ1-2; unclear D gene. The CDR3 consists of 11 residues. Germline CDR1 SGHDT, CDR2 YYEEEE. V gave up 3 bases and J gave up 7 bases, with 7 bases separating them. The CDR3 DNA follows: TGTGCCAGCAGCTATGATTTTGGCTACACCTTC. Translated, it gives CASSYDFGYTF. Full variable domain (outside the CDR3, taken from reference TRBV5-6 and TRBJ1-2): DAGVTQSPTHLIKTRGQQVTLRCSPKSGHDTVSWYQQALGQGPQFIFQYYEEEERQRGNFPDRFSGHQFPNYSSELNVNALLLGDSALYLCASSYDFGYTFGSGTRLTVV.

The chain joins TRBV23-1 to TRBJ1-2; the match to TRBD1 covers 7 bases. TRBV23-1 is treated as an ORF (open reading frame) with a function not yet certain. V shed 5 bases, J shed 7 bases, and the junction held 10 bases outside the gene matches. The CDR3 is 14 residues long. The CDR3 bases are TGCGCCAGCAGTACCACAGGGGCCCGGTCTGGCTACACCTTC. Translated, it gives CASSTTGARSGYTF.

This chain connects TRBV15 to TRBJ2-3; D uncertain. Deletions cut 1 base from V and 3 bases from J, with 14 bases between. The CDR3 loop spans 16 amino acids. Germline CDR1 LNHNV, CDR2 YYDKDF (reference sequence). DNA of the CDR3: TGTGCCACCAGCAGAGTCACGGGTATCGGGACAGATACGCAGTATTTT. Translated: CATSRVTGIGTDTQYF.